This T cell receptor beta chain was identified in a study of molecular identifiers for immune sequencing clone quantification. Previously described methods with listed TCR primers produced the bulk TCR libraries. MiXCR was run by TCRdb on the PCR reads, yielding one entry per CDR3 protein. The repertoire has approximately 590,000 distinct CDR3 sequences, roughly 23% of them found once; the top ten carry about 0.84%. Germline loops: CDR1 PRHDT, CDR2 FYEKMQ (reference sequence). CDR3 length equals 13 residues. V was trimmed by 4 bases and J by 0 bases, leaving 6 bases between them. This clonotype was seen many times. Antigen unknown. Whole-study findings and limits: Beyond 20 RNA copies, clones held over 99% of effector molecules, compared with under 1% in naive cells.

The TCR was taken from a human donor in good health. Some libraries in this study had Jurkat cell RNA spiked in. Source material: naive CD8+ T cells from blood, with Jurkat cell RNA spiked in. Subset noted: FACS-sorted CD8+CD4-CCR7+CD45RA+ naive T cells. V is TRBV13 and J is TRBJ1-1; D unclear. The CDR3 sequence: CASSSFMNTEAFF. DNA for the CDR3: TGTGCCAGCAGCTCCTTCATGAACACTGAAGCTTTCTTT.